One and the same sample provided the 10 T cell receptor beta chains below, sequenced in a study of T-cell reconstitution after alpha-beta-depleted transplantation in children. Preparation of the TCRbeta library used unique molecular identifiers. Each CDR3 protein is one row after TCRdb ran MiXCR on the PCR reads. The sample records hundreds of thousands of distinct CDR3 sequences, around 12% being singletons. The sequencing here drew on PBMCs from the stem cell graft donor, taken from the stem cell graft. The receptor source for this set is a human donor who donated a stem cell graft to a child with acute lymphoblastic leukemia.

This clonotype was counted at least ten times. V and J are TRBV20-1 and TRBJ2-7; D not resolved. V was pared by 0 bases and J by 0 bases, with 12 bases between. The CDR3 is 15 residues long. CDR1 and CDR2 from the germline V gene are DFQATT and SNEGSKA (reference sequence). The CDR3 bases are TGCAGTGCTAGAGATCCAGGAGCTCCCTCCTACGAGCAGTACTTC. Translating it yields CSARDPGAPSYEQYF.

This clonotype was detected many times. The gene calls are TRBV28 and TRBJ1-1; D is uncertain. Germline V gene lookup returns CDR1 MDHEN and CDR2 SYDVKM. This CDR3 is built from 13 residues. Trimming removed 2 bases from V and 4 bases from J, with 8 bases in between. Here the CDR3 DNA reads TGTGCCAGCAGTTTACTGGGTAGCACTGAAGCTTTCTTT. Protein product: CASSLLGSTEAFF.

About this clonotype itself: A much larger clone differs from this one at a single base, so this may be a read error. The chain links TRBV25-1 to TRBJ2-7; D is possibly TRBD1 (6 bases). V lost 8 bases, J lost 5 bases, and 19 bases lay in between. The CDR3 length is 14 residues. Germline V gene lookup returns CDR1 MGHDK and CDR2 SYGVNS. This CDR3 reads CASGATGYNDEQYF. The CDR3 coding sequence is TGTGCCAGCGGTGCTACAGGGTATAACGACGAGCAGTACTTC.

The table lists this clonotype with many counts. The rearrangement links TRBV11-2 to TRBJ2-5, with TRBD1 as a possible D gene (6 bases). This CDR3 region has 14 residues. Trimming took 5 bases from V and 1 from J, leaving 11 bases between them. The germline CDR1 and CDR2 sequences are SGHAT and FQNNGV. In DNA, the CDR3 is TGTGCCAGCAGCACAATGACAGGCCAAGAGACCCAGTACTTC. This codes for CASSTMTGQETQYF. Filled out from reference TRBV11-2 and TRBJ2-5, the complete variable domain reads EAGVAQSPRYKIIEKRQSVAFWCNPISGHATLYWYQQILGQGPKLLIQFQNNGVVDDSQLPKDRFSAERLKGVDSTLKIQPAKLEDSAVYLCASSTMTGQETQYFGPGTRLLVL.

This clonotype came up many times. The chain employs TRBV12-3 or TRBV12-4 and TRBJ2-3, with 11 positions matching TRBD2. V gave up 0 bases and J gave up 2 bases; unmatched junction bases: 4. The CDR3 runs 17 residues. The CDR3 DNA reads as TGTGCCAGCAGTTTAGCGAAACTAGCGGGGGTCACAGATACGCAGTATTTT. This translates into CASSLAKLAGVTDTQYF.

In its sample, this clonotype was seen many times. The chain is built from TRBV20-1 and TRBJ1-2; possibly TRBD1 for D (5 bases). Trimming removed 4 bases at V and 2 bases at J, with 17 bases between. The CDR3 totals 15 residues. The germline V gene encodes CDR1 DFQATT and CDR2 SNEGSKA (reference sequence). CDR3 coding DNA: TGCAGTGCTATATTGGGACCCGCGAGGAACTATGGCTACACCTTC. Translation gives CSAILGPARNYGYTF.

This clonotype was found many times. V usage is TRBV28 and J usage is TRBJ2-1; 8 bases map to TRBD2. The length of the CDR3 is 14 residues. Germline loops: CDR1 MDHEN, CDR2 SYDVKM. V was pared by 3 bases and J by 7 bases, with 5 bases of the junction left unmatched. The DNA for the CDR3 is TGTGCCAGCAGTTTCGGGGGGGCGGGGAATGAGCAGTTCTTC. It translates to CASSFGGAGNEQFF.

The chain employs TRBV2 and TRBJ2-3, with 7 bases aligning to TRBD2. V lost 6 bases, J lost 4 bases, and 16 bases stayed unmatched. The germline V gene has CDR1 SNHLY and CDR2 FYNNEI. The CDR3 spans 17 residues. The CDR3 DNA sequence: TGTGCCAGCAGAGAACTGGTAAACGAGGCGGGAGCAGATACGCAGTATTTT. Its protein product is CASRELVNEAGADTQYF. The complete variable domain, with remaining parts taken from reference TRBV2 and TRBJ2-3, reads EPEVTQTPSHQVTQMGQEVILRCVPISNHLYFYWYRQILGQKVEFLVSFYNNEISEKSEIFDDQFSVERPDGSNFTLKIRSTKLEDSAMYFCASRELVNEAGADTQYFGPGTRLTVL.

This clonotype was found many times. CDR3 region: CASSLEGGGSPLHF. CDR3 nucleotides: TGTGCCAGCAGTTTAGAGGGGGGTGGATCACCCCTCCACTTT. The V call is TRBV27, the J call TRBJ1-6; D might be TRBD1 (6 bases). CDR1 and CDR2 from the germline V gene are MNHEY and SMNVEV (reference sequence). The CDR3 length is 14 residues. Deletions cut 2 bases from V and 10 bases from J, with 12 bases between.

This clonotype was counted many times. The chain is built from TRBV20-1 and TRBJ2-3, with 13 bases aligning to TRBD2. The ends lost 6 bases at V and 5 bases at J; junction bases unmatched: 8. CDR1 and CDR2 (germline): DFQATT, SNEGSKA (reference sequence). The CDR3 covers 15 residues. CDR3 loop: CSATSGTSGEDTQYF. The CDR3 DNA reads as TGCAGTGCCACCTCCGGGACTAGCGGGGAAGATACGCAGTATTTT.